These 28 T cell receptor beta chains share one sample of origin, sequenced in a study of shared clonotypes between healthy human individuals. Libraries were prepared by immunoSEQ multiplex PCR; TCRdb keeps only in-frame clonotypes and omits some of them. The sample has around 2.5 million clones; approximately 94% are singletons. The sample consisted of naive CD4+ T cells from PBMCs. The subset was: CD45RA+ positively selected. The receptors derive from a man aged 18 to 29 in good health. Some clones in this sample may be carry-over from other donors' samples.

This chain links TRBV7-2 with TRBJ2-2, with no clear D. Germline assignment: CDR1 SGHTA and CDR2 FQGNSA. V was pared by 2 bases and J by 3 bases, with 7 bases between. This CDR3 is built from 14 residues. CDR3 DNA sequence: TGTGCCAGCAGCTTACGCCAGTACACCGGGGAGCTGTTTTTT. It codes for CASSLRQYTGELFF. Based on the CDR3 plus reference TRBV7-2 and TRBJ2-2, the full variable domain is GAGVSQSPSNKVTEKGKDVELRCDPISGHTALYWYRQSLGQGLEFLIYFQGNSAPDKSGLPSDRFSAERTGGSVSTLTIQRTQQEDSAVYLCASSLRQYTGELFFGEGSRLTVL.

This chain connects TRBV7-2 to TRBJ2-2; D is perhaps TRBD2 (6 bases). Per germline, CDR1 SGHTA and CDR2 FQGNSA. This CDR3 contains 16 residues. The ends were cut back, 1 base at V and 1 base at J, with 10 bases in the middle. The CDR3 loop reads CASSLVSGRNTGELFF. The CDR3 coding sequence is TGTGCCAGCAGCTTAGTATCCGGGAGGAACACCGGGGAGCTGTTTTTT.

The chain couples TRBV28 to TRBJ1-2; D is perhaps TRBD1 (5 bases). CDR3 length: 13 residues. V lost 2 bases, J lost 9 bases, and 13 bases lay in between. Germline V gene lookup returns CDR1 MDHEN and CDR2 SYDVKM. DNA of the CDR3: TGTGCCAGCAGTTTAGGGGGGGACGGGAGCTACACCTTC. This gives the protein CASSLGGDGSYTF.

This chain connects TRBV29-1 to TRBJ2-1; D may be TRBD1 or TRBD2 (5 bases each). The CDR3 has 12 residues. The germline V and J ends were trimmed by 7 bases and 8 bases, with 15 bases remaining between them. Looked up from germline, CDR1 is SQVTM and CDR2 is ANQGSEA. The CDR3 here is CSGDGGLHEQFF. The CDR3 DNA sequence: TGCAGCGGGGACGGAGGCCTGCATGAGCAGTTCTTC.

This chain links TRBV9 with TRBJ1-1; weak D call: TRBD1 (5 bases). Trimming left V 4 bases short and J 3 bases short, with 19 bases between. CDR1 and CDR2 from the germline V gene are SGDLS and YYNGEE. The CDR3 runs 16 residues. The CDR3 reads CASSPQVGGGYTEAFF. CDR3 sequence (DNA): TGTGCCAGCAGCCCGCAGGTTGGGGGTGGGTACACTGAAGCTTTCTTT.

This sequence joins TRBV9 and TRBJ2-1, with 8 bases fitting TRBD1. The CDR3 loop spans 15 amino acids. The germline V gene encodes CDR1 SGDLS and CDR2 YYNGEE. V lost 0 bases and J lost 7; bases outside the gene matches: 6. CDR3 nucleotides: TGTGCCAGCAGCGTAGGGCAGGGGGCGCAGAATGAGCAGTTCTTC. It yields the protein CASSVGQGAQNEQFF.

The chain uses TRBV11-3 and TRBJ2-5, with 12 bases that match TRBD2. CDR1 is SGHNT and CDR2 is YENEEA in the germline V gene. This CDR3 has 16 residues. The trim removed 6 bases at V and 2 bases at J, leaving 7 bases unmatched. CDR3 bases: TGTGCCAGCAGTTCCCCTAGCGGGAGGGATCAAGAGACCCAGTACTTC. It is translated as CASSSPSGRDQETQYF.

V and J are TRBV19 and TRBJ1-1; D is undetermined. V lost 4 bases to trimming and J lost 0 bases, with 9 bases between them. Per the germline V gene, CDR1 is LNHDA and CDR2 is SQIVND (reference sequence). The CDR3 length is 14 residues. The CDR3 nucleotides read TGTGCCAGTAGTAAATCAGGTCTGAACACTGAAGCTTTCTTT. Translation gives CASSKSGLNTEAFF. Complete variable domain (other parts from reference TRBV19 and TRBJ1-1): DGGITQSPKYLFRKEGQNVTLSCEQNLNHDAMYWYRQDPGQGLRLIYYSQIVNDFQKGDIAEGYSVSREKKESFPLTVTSAQKNPTAFYLCASSKSGLNTEAFFGQGTRLTVV.

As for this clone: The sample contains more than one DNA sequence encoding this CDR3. CDR3 coding DNA: TGTGCCAGCAGCTTGCGGGACTCCTACGAGCAGTACTTC. This codes for CASSLRDSYEQYF. The chain is built from TRBV5-4 and TRBJ2-7; D may be TRBD2 (5 bases). V gave up 1 base and J gave up 0 bases, with 5 bases separating them. The V gene's germline CDR1 is SGHNT and CDR2 YYREEE (reference sequence). The length of the CDR3 is 13 residues.

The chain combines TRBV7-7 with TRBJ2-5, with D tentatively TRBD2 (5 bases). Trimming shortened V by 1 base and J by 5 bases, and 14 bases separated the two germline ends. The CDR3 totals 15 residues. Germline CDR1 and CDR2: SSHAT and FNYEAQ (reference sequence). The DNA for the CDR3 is TGTGCCAGCAGCTTAGAGGGCCTAGCCGCGGAGACCCAGTACTTC. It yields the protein CASSLEGLAAETQYF.

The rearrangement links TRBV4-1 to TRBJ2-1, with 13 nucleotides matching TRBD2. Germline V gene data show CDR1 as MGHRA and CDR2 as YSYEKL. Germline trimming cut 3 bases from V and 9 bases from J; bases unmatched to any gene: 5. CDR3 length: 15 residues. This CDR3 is CASSQGLAGSFEQFF. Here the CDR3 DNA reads TGCGCCAGCAGCCAGGGACTAGCGGGATCATTTGAGCAGTTCTTC.

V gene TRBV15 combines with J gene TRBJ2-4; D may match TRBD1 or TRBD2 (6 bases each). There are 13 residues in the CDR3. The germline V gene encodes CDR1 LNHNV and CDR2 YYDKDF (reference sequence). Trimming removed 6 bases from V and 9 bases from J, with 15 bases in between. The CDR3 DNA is TGTGCCACCAGTCGGAGGGGGGAAGGCATTCAGTACTTC. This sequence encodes CATSRRGEGIQYF. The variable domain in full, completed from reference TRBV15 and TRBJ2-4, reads DAMVIQNPRYQVTQFGKPVTLSCSQTLNHNVMYWYQQKSSQAPKLLFHYYDKDFNNEADTPDNFQSRRPNTSFCFLDIRSPGLGDTAMYLCATSRRGEGIQYFGAGTRLSVL.

CDR3 DNA: TGTGCCAGCAGCACCCGTCGGGGGGGCGTCCAGGGCGAGCAGTACTTC. Protein product: CASSTRRGGVQGEQYF. This chain joins TRBV11-3 and TRBJ2-7, with 8 bases aligning to TRBD2. CDR1 is SGHNT, CDR2 YENEEA, per germline. Trimming at V came to 5 bases and at J to 6 bases, leaving 15 bases not matched to a gene. The CDR3 has 16 residues.

The CDR3 DNA follows: TGCGCCAGCAGTCGAGGGGCCCTAGGAGAGACCCAGTACTTC. This codes for CASSRGALGETQYF. This chain links TRBV5-1 with TRBJ2-5; tentatively, D is TRBD1 or TRBD2 (5 bases each). Germline V gene sequence: CDR1 SGHRS, CDR2 YFSETQ. The V end lost 5 bases, the J end lost 4 bases, and 15 bases lay between the germline ends. CDR3 size: 14 residues.

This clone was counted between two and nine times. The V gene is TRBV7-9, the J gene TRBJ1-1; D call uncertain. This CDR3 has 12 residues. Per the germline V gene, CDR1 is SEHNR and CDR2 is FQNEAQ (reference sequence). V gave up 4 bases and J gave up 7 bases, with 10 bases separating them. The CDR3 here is CASSSRALEAFF. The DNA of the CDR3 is TGTGCCAGCAGCTCAAGGGCCCTTGAAGCTTTCTTT. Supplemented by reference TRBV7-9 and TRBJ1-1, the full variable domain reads DTGVSQNPRHKITKRGQNVTFRCDPISEHNRLYWYRQTLGQGPEFLTYFQNEAQLEKSRLLSDRFSAERPKGSFSTLEIQRTEQGDSAMYLCASSSRALEAFFGQGTRLTVV.

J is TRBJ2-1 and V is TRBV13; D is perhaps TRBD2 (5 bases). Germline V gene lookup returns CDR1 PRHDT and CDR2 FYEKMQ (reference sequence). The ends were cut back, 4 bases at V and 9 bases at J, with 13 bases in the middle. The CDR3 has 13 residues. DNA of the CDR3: TGTGCCAGCAGCTCAGGACCTCGGGGTGAGCAGTTCTTC. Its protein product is CASSSGPRGEQFF.

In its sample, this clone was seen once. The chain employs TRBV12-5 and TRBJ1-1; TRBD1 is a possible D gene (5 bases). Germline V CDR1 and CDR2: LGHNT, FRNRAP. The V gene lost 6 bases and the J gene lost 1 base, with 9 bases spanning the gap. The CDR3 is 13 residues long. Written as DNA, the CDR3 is TGTGCTAGTGGCCGGGACTGGAACACTGAAGCTTTCTTT. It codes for CASGRDWNTEAFF.

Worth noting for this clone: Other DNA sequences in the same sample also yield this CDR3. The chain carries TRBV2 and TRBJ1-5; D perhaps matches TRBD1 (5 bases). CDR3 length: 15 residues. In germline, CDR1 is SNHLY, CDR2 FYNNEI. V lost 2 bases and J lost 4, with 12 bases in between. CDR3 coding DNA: TGTGCCAGCAGTGAACAAGGGGTGGGGAATCAGCCCCAGCATTTT. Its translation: CASSEQGVGNQPQHF. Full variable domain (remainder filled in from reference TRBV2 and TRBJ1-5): EPEVTQTPSHQVTQMGQEVILRCVPISNHLYFYWYRQILGQKVEFLVSFYNNEISEKSEIFDDQFSVERPDGSNFTLKIRSTKLEDSAMYFCASSEQGVGNQPQHFGDGTRLSIL.

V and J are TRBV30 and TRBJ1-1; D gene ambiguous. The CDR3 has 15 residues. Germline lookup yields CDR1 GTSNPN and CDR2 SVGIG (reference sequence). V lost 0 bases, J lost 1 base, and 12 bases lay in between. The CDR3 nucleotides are TGTGCCTGGAGTGTTAGATTAAAGGGGAACACTGAAGCTTTCTTT. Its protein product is CAWSVRLKGNTEAFF.

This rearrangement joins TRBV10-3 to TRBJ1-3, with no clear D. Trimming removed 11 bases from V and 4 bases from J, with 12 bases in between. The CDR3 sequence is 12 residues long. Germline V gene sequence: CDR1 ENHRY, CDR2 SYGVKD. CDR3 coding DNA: TGTGCCTCGGAGACGATCGGAAACACCATATATTTT. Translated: CASETIGNTIYF.

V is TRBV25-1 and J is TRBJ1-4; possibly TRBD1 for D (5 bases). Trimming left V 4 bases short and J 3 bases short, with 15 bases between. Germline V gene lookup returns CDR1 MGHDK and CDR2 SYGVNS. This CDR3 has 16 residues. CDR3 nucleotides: TGTGCCAGCAGTGGTCCCGGGGCGCGGGCTAATGAAAAACTGTTTTTT. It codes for CASSGPGARANEKLFF.

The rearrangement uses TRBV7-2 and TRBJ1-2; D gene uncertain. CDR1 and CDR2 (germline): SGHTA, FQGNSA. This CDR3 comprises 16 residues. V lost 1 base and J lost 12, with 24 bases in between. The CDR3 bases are TGTGCCAGCAGCTTAGAAAGTGCTCGGACGGGAGGGCCCCACACCTTC. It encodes CASSLESARTGGPHTF.

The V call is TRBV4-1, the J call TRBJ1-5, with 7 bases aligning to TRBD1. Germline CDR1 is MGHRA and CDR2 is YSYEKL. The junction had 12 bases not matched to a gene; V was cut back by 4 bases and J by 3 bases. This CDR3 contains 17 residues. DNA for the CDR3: TGCGCCAGCAGCCCCTTCTATGTAGGGGGCTACAATCAGCCCCAGCATTTT. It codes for CASSPFYVGGYNQPQHF.

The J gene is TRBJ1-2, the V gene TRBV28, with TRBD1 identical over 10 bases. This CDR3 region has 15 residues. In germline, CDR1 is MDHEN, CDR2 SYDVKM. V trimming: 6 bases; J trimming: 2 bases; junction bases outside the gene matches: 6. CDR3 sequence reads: CASSVGQGINYGYTF. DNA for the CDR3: TGTGCCAGCAGCGTGGGACAGGGGATAAACTATGGCTACACCTTC.

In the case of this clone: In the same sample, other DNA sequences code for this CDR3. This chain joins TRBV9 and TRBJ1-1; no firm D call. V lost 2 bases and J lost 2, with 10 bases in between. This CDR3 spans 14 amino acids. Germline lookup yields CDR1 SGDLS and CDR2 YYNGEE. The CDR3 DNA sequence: TGTGCCAGCAGCGTTGATTTGGCAAACACTGAAGCTTTCTTT. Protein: CASSVDLANTEAFF.

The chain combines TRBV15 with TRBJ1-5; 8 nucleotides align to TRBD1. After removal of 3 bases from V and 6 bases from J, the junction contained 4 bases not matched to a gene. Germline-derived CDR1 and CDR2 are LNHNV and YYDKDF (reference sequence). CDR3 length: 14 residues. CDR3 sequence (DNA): TGTGCCACCAGCAGGGACAGGGAGCTTCAGCCCCAGCATTTT. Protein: CATSRDRELQPQHF.

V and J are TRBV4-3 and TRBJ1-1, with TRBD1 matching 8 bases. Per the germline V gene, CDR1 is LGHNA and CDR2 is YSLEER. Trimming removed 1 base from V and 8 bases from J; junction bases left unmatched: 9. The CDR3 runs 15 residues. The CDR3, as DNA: TGCGCCAGCAGCCAAGTTTACAGGGGGGTTGACGAAGCTTTCTTT. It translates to CASSQVYRGVDEAFF.

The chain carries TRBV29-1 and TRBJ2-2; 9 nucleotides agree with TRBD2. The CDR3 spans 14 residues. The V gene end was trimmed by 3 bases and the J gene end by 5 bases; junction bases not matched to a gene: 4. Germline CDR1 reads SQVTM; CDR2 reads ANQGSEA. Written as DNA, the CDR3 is TGCAGCGTTGAGGGCGGGAGGGGAACCGGGGAGCTGTTTTTT. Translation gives CSVEGGRGTGELFF.